This is a list of T cell receptor beta chains from one sample in a study of technical replicates of blood from a handful of donors. Clones were sequenced by immunoSEQ multiplex PCR, and TCRdb holds only the in-frame ones, with some missing. The sample includes tens of thousands of clones, approximately 83% of them seen just once. Sequenced: PBMCs. These receptor sequences come from a human donor in good health. Some clones in this sample may be carry-over from other donors' samples. The CDR3 runs from the conserved cysteine through the conserved F or W. A D gene is named only where the DNA matches it firmly. Expanded clones get a size class; other rows say once, few or many, or leave the size out.

D	V	size	J	DNA	CDR3
TRBD1	TRBV30	NA	TRBJ2-7	TGTGCCTGGAGTCGGGGACAGGGACACGAGCAGTACTTC	CAWSRGQGHEQYF
TRBD1	TRBV7-9	NA	TRBJ1-2	TGTGCCAGCAGCAACCAAGACAGGGTAGGCGGCTACACCTTC	CASSNQDRVGGYTF
TRBD1	TRBV6-6	NA	TRBJ1-1	TGTGCCAGCTTATCCGGGACAGCCGACACTGAAGCTTTCTTT	CASLSGTADTEAFF
TRBD2	TRBV7-2	NA	TRBJ2-1	TGTGCCAGCAGCCCCGGGACTAGCGGATACAATGAGCAGTTCTTC	CASSPGTSGYNEQFF
NA	TRBV30	NA	TRBJ1-2	TGTGCCTGGATACAAATTGACAGGAACTATGGCTACACCTTC	CAWIQIDRNYGYTF
NA	TRBV30	NA	TRBJ1-5	TGTGCCTGGAGTGTGAAAGAGAATCAGCCCCAGCATTTT	CAWSVKENQPQHF
NA	TRBV11-2	NA	TRBJ2-3	TGTGCCAGCAGCTTAAAAAATAGCCCAGATACGCAGTATTTT	CASSLKNSPDTQYF
NA	TRBV6-1	NA	TRBJ1-5	TGTGCCAGCAACCCAACAGGGTCGAATCAGCCCCAGCATTTT	CASNPTGSNQPQHF
TRBD1	TRBV7-9	once	TRBJ2-7	TGTGCCAGCAGCTTAGAAGGTGGATGGGACAGGAGCTCCTACGAGCAGTACTTC	CASSLEGGWDRSSYEQYF
NA	TRBV5-6	NA	TRBJ1-6	TGTGCCAGCAGCTTGTTGGCAGGGGATAGGTCACCCCTCCACTTT	CASSLLAGDRSPLHF
NA	TRBV14	few	TRBJ2-7	TGTGCCAGCAGCCAAGAAAAACAGGGTGTACCCTACGAGCAGTACTTC	CASSQEKQGVPYEQYF
NA	TRBV5-1	NA	TRBJ2-7	TGCGCCAGCAGCTTGGCTACAGGCGGCGAGCAGTACTTC	CASSLATGGEQYF
TRBD2	TRBV5-1	NA	TRBJ2-1	TGCGCCAGCAGCTTGGTTGTAGCTAGCGGGATCTTGGGTGAGCAGTTCTTC	CASSLVVASGILGEQFF
NA	TRBV5-1	once	TRBJ2-1	TGCGCCAGCAGCTTGGCCGGGGTAGCAGACCCTCAGTTCTTC	CASSLAGVADPQFF
NA	TRBV7-2	NA	TRBJ2-7	TGTGCCAGCAGATATACTAGCGAAGGGGGCGAGCAGTACTTC	CASRYTSEGGEQYF
TRBD1	TRBV27	NA	TRBJ1-2	TGTGCCAGCAGCCCGACAGGGTACTATGGCTACACCTTC	CASSPTGYYGYTF
NA	TRBV7-2	NA	TRBJ2-3	TGTGCCAGCAGCGCCGTCTCATGGGCACCTAGCACAGATACGCAGTATTTT	CASSAVSWAPSTDTQYF
NA	TRBV9	NA	TRBJ2-5	TGTGCCAGCAGCGTAGCGGACAGCAGAACTGATTCGACCCAGTACTTC	CASSVADSRTDSTQYF
NA	TRBV7-9	once	TRBJ1-2	TGTGCCAGCAGCTTAGCTGGGGGCAGTCCCTATGGCTACACCTTC	CASSLAGGSPYGYTF
TRBD2	TRBV7-9	NA	TRBJ2-2	TGTGCCAGCAGGGGACTAGCGGGGATAACCGGGGAGCTGTTTTTT	CASRGLAGITGELFF
NA	TRBV21-1	NA	TRBJ2-5	TGTGCCAGCAGCAAAGGATCCATAACTAGTGGCCAAGAGACCCAGTACTTC	CASSKGSITSGQETQYF
NA	TRBV4-1	NA	TRBJ2-3	TGCGCCAGCAGTTACCGGGAATCGGGCACAGATACGCAGTATTTT	CASSYRESGTDTQYF
NA	TRBV4-3	few	TRBJ1-6	TGCGCCAGCAGCCAAAAACAGAATTCACCCCTCCACTTT	CASSQKQNSPLHF
NA	TRBV5-6	NA	TRBJ2-7	TGTGCCAGCAGCCCGGACCCAGGGCGATGGAACGAGCAGTACTTC	CASSPDPGRWNEQYF
NA	TRBV7-9	NA	TRBJ2-7	TGTGCCAGCAGCTCAGAGGGCGGTCCCTACGAGCAGTACTTC	CASSSEGGPYEQYF
TRBD1	TRBV4-3	NA	TRBJ2-1	TGCGCCAGCAGCCAAGTTCCACAGGGGAATGAGCAGTTCTTC	CASSQVPQGNEQFF
NA	TRBV15	NA	TRBJ2-6	TGTGCCACCAGCAGCGCTCGGGACTCTGGGGCCAACGTCCTGACTTTC	CATSSARDSGANVLTF
NA	TRBV2	NA	TRBJ2-7	TGTGCCAGCAGGGAACAGGGCTGGTACGAGCAGTACTTC	CASREQGWYEQYF
TRBD1	TRBV6-5	once	TRBJ2-2	TGTGCCAGCAGTTACCCAAAGACAGGGTCATCCGGGGAGCTGTTTTTT	CASSYPKTGSSGELFF
NA	TRBV5-1	once	TRBJ1-2	TGCGCCAGCAGCTTAACAGTAGACCAGTATGGCTACACCTTC	CASSLTVDQYGYTF
NA	TRBV9	NA	TRBJ1-3	TGTGCCAGCAGCGTAGACGGGGGAAACACCATATATTTT	CASSVDGGNTIYF
NA	TRBV4-2	NA	TRBJ1-5	TGTGCCAGCAGCCAAGATCGGGGAGGGGCGTCGGATCAGCCCCAGCATTTT	CASSQDRGGASDQPQHF
NA	TRBV5-1	NA	TRBJ2-2	TGCGCCAGCAGCTTGACGTCATGGGCCTCGAACACCGGGGAGCTGTTTTTT	CASSLTSWASNTGELFF
NA	TRBV20-1	NA	TRBJ2-1	TGCAGTGCTGGACAGCACCATGAGCAGTTCTTC	CSAGQHHEQFF
NA	TRBV7-2	once	TRBJ2-7	TGTGCCAGCAGCTTAGTGCGGGGACGCGAGCAGTACTTC	CASSLVRGREQYF
TRBD2	TRBV9	once	TRBJ2-2	TGTGCCAGCAGCCCTCGGACTAGCGCTTACACCGGGGAGCTGTTTTTT	CASSPRTSAYTGELFF
TRBD1	TRBV10-3	NA	TRBJ1-6	TGTGCCATCAGTCAGGACAGGGGTAATTCACCCCTCCACTTT	CAISQDRGNSPLHF
NA	TRBV7-9	NA	TRBJ2-2	TGTGCCAGCAGCTTAGAGGCAGGGAACACCGGGGAGCTGTTTTTT	CASSLEAGNTGELFF
TRBD2	TRBV10-3	NA	TRBJ2-2	TGTGCCCTACCGGGACTAGCGGGGGTTAAGAACACCGGGGAGCTGTTTTTT	CALPGLAGVKNTGELFF
TRBD2	TRBV19	NA	TRBJ2-2	TGTGCCAGTAACGGAGGCAGCGGGACGTCGGCCGGGGAGCTGTTTTTT	CASNGGSGTSAGELFF
TRBD1	TRBV15	NA	TRBJ1-4	TGTGCCACCAGCACGGGACAGGGTTTTGCCACTAATGAAAAACTGTTTTTT	CATSTGQGFATNEKLFF
NA	TRBV4-3	NA	TRBJ2-4	TGCGCCAGCAGCCAAACCCCCACCTTAGCAAACATTCAGTACTTC	CASSQTPTLANIQYF
NA	TRBV9	NA	TRBJ1-5	TGTGCCAGCAGCGTCGGGGGAACTAGCAATCAGCCCCAGCATTTT	CASSVGGTSNQPQHF
NA	TRBV5-1	NA	TRBJ2-1	TGCGCCAGCAGCCCCAGGCGGGTTATCTCCTACAATGAGCAGTTCTTC	CASSPRRVISYNEQFF
NA	TRBV6-5	few	TRBJ1-2	TGTGCCAGCAGCCGCCAGGACTTCTCCTCACAGGGCTACACCTTC	CASSRQDFSSQGYTF
TRBD1	TRBV5-1	NA	TRBJ2-5	TGCGCCAGCAGGAGGACAGGGTCGCAAGAGACCCAGTACTTC	CASRRTGSQETQYF